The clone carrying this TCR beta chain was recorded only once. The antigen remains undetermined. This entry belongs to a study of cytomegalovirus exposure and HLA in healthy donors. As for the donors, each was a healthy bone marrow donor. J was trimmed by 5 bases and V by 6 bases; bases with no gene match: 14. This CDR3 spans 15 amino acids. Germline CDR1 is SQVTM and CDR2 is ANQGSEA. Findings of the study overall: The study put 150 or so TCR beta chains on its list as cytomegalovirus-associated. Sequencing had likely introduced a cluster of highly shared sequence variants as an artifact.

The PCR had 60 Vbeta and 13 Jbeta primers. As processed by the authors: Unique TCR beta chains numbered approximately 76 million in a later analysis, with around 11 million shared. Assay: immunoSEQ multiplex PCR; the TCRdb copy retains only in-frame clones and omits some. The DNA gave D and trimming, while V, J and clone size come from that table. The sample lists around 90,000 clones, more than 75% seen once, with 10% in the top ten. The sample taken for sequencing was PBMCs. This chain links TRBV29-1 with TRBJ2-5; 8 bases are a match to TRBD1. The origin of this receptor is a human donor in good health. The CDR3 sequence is CSVPYWWQGAETQYF. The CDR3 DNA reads TGCAGCGTCCCCTATTGGTGGCAGGGGGCGGAGACCCAGTACTTC.